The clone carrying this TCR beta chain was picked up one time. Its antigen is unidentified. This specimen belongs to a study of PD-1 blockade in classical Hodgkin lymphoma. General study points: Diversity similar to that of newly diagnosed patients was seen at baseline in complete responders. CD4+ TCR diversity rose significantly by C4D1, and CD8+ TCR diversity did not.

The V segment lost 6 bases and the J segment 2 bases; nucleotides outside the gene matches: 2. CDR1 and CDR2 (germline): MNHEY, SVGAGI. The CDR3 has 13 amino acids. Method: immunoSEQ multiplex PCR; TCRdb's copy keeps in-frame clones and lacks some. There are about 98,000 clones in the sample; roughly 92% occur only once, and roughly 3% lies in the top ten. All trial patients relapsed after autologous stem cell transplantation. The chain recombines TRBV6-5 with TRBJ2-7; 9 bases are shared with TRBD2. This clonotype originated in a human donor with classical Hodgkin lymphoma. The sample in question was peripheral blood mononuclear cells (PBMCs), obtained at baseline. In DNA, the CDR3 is TGTGCCAGCAGCGTAGCGGGAGCCTACGAGCAGTACTTC. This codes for CASSVAGAYEQYF.